Listed below are T cell receptor beta chains from one sample, sequenced in a study of Ad26.COV2.S vaccination and SARS-CoV-2 variants. The method was immunoSEQ multiplex PCR; TCRdb's version includes in-frame clones alone and lacks a portion of them. This table holds some 270,000 clones, around 90% found once. Sample: peripheral blood, taken in a trial of Ad26.COV2.S vaccine versus placebo. The receptors come from a person aged 18-60 years who received the Ad26.COV2.S COVID-19 vaccine or a placebo. CDR3s include the opening cysteine and the closing phenylalanine or tryptophan. The D gene is left open where the match is weak.

d_call: TRBD1; j_call: TRBJ1-2; v_call: TRBV7-2; cdr3_nt: TGTGCCAGCAGCTTGGGGGACAGGTCCTCTCATGGCTACACCTTC; cdr3_aa: CASSLGDRSSHGYTF
d_call: .; j_call: TRBJ1-2; v_call: TRBV5-3; cdr3_nt: TGTGCCAGAATGGAGAGGAAGGACACCTTC; cdr3_aa: CARMERKDTF
d_call: TRBD1; j_call: TRBJ1-4; v_call: TRBV5-6; cdr3_nt: TGTGCCAGCACCCGACAGGGGAGGAATGAAAAACTGTTTTTT; cdr3_aa: CASTRQGRNEKLFF
d_call: TRBD2; j_call: TRBJ2-5; v_call: TRBV11-3; cdr3_nt: TGTGCCAGCAGCTTAACAACTAGCGGGGGCCAAGAGACCCAGTACTTC; cdr3_aa: CASSLTTSGGQETQYF
d_call: .; j_call: TRBJ1-2; v_call: TRBV27; cdr3_nt: TGTGCCAGCAGTTGGCGGGGGGCTGGCGGCTACACCTTC; cdr3_aa: CASSWRGAGGYTF
d_call: .; j_call: TRBJ2-6; v_call: TRBV6-4; cdr3_nt: TGTGCCAGCAGTGACGTCTATGGCTCTGGGGCCAACGTCCTGACTTTC; cdr3_aa: CASSDVYGSGANVLTF
d_call: .; j_call: TRBJ2-7; v_call: TRBV4-3; cdr3_nt: TGCGCCAGCAGCCAAGGAGACGGAGTGACCTACGAGCAGTACTTC; cdr3_aa: CASSQGDGVTYEQYF
d_call: .; j_call: TRBJ1-2; v_call: TRBV3-1/TRBV3-2; cdr3_nt: TGTGCCAGCAGCCAAGATCGGGGATTCTATGGCTACACCTTC; cdr3_aa: CASSQDRGFYGYTF
d_call: .; j_call: TRBJ2-3; v_call: TRBV30; cdr3_nt: TGTGCCTGGAGTTCTCTCGGCTCACCCACAGATACGCAGTATTTT; cdr3_aa: CAWSSLGSPTDTQYF
d_call: TRBD1; j_call: TRBJ1-1; v_call: TRBV19; cdr3_nt: TGTGCCAGTATCTCGAGCGGACAGGCGGTTGAAGCTTTCTTT; cdr3_aa: CASISSGQAVEAFF
d_call: TRBD2; j_call: TRBJ2-5; v_call: TRBV4-2; cdr3_nt: TGTGCCAGCAGCCAAGGGTCGACGGGGGGTGCAGAGACCCAGTACTTC; cdr3_aa: CASSQGSTGGAETQYF
d_call: .; j_call: TRBJ1-1; v_call: TRBV7-9; cdr3_nt: TGTGCCAGCAGCTCACCCCGGACGGGTGTTGAAGCTTTCTTT; cdr3_aa: CASSSPRTGVEAFF
d_call: .; j_call: TRBJ1-6; v_call: TRBV12-3/TRBV12-4; cdr3_nt: TGTGCCAGCAGTTTCGGTAGGGTGGCACCCCTCCACTTT; cdr3_aa: CASSFGRVAPLHF
d_call: TRBD1; j_call: TRBJ1-2; v_call: TRBV6-6; cdr3_nt: TGTGCCAGCAGTTATACAGGGGCCGCACCTTATGGCTACACCTTC; cdr3_aa: CASSYTGAAPYGYTF
d_call: .; j_call: TRBJ1-5; v_call: TRBV25-1; cdr3_nt: TGTGCCAGCAGGGGGAGTGGTCAGCCCCAGCATTTT; cdr3_aa: CASRGSGQPQHF
d_call: .; j_call: TRBJ2-1; v_call: TRBV6-2/TRBV6-3; cdr3_nt: TGTGCCAGCAGTGACGGACGTTCCAGCTCCTACAATGAGCAGTTCTTC; cdr3_aa: CASSDGRSSSYNEQFF
d_call: .; j_call: TRBJ2-2; v_call: TRBV3-1/TRBV3-2; cdr3_nt: TGTGCCAGCAGCACGACCGCCTGGGATGGGTCCGGGGAGCTGTTTTTT; cdr3_aa: CASSTTAWDGSGELFF
d_call: .; j_call: TRBJ2-3; v_call: TRBV5-1; cdr3_nt: TGCGCCAGCAGCTCAGACAGCACAGATACGCAGTATTTT; cdr3_aa: CASSSDSTDTQYF
d_call: .; j_call: TRBJ1-1; v_call: TRBV29-1; cdr3_nt: TGCAGCGTTGTCGGAGTGGACACTGAAGCTTTCTTT; cdr3_aa: CSVVGVDTEAFF
d_call: TRBD1; j_call: TRBJ1-5; v_call: TRBV6-2/TRBV6-3; cdr3_nt: TGTGCCAGCAGTTACTCGAAAAACAGGGGGCGAGGGATGTCTCAGCCCCAGCATTTT; cdr3_aa: CASSYSKNRGRGMSQPQHF
d_call: .; j_call: TRBJ2-3; v_call: TRBV6-2/TRBV6-3; cdr3_nt: TGTGCCAGCACCCCCATTAGCTCGGGTACGCAGTATTTT; cdr3_aa: CASTPISSGTQYF
d_call: .; j_call: TRBJ1-6; v_call: TRBV27; cdr3_nt: TGTGCCAGCAGTTTATCCGGCAACTTTCCTACTTCACCCCTCCACTTT; cdr3_aa: CASSLSGNFPTSPLHF
d_call: .; j_call: TRBJ1-1; v_call: TRBV11-2; cdr3_nt: TGTGCCAGCAGCTTAGGGACGGCAGGAAACACTGAAGCTTTCTTT; cdr3_aa: CASSLGTAGNTEAFF
d_call: .; j_call: TRBJ1-4; v_call: TRBV27; cdr3_nt: TGTGCCAGCAGTTATCAGGGCCCCAATGAAAAACTGTTTTTT; cdr3_aa: CASSYQGPNEKLFF
d_call: TRBD2; j_call: TRBJ2-1; v_call: TRBV7-6; cdr3_nt: TGTGCCAGCAGCCCACGACGCGGGAGTCCCTACAATGAGCAGTTCTTC; cdr3_aa: CASSPRRGSPYNEQFF
d_call: .; j_call: TRBJ2-2; v_call: TRBV19; cdr3_nt: TGTGCCAGTCGCGGGACGCGGGGCACCGGGGAGCTGTTTTTT; cdr3_aa: CASRGTRGTGELFF
d_call: .; j_call: TRBJ1-1; v_call: TRBV5-4; cdr3_nt: TGTGCCAGCAGCCCCGGGACACACATGAACACTGAAGCTTTCTTT; cdr3_aa: CASSPGTHMNTEAFF
d_call: .; j_call: TRBJ1-4; v_call: TRBV6-6; cdr3_nt: TGTGCCAGCAGTCTCCGATCGCTGAGAACACGGACGCTCGCAACTAATGAAAAACTGTTTTTT; cdr3_aa: CASSLRSLRTRTLATNEKLFF
d_call: TRBD1; j_call: TRBJ1-1; v_call: TRBV6-2/TRBV6-3; cdr3_nt: TGTGCCAGCAGTTATATACTGAGGACAGGGAACACTGAAGCTTTCTTT; cdr3_aa: CASSYILRTGNTEAFF
d_call: .; j_call: TRBJ2-1; v_call: TRBV24-1; cdr3_nt: TGTGCCACCAGTGATTTTGGACTGGGTTCCTACAATGAGCAGTTCTTC; cdr3_aa: CATSDFGLGSYNEQFF
d_call: .; j_call: TRBJ2-5; v_call: TRBV28; cdr3_nt: TGTGCCAGCAGGGAGCAAGAGACCCAGTACTTC; cdr3_aa: CASREQETQYF
d_call: .; j_call: TRBJ1-5; v_call: TRBV10-3; cdr3_nt: TGTGCCATCAGTGAGGGGACGTACTTCGGCAATCAGCCCCAGCATTTT; cdr3_aa: CAISEGTYFGNQPQHF
d_call: TRBD1; j_call: TRBJ2-5; v_call: TRBV7-9; cdr3_nt: TGTGCCAGCAGGGGGGACAGGGGCCGGGGAGAGACCCAGTACTTC; cdr3_aa: CASRGDRGRGETQYF
d_call: .; j_call: TRBJ2-1; v_call: TRBV14; cdr3_nt: TGTGCCAGCAGCCAAGTGGGGGCGGTGAATGAGCAGTTCTTC; cdr3_aa: CASSQVGAVNEQFF
d_call: .; j_call: TRBJ2-1; v_call: TRBV11-2; cdr3_nt: TGTGCCAGCAGCTTGACAGGCGAGCAGTTCTTC; cdr3_aa: CASSLTGEQFF
d_call: TRBD2; j_call: TRBJ2-1; v_call: TRBV7-8; cdr3_nt: TGTGCCAGCAGCCTGGGACAAGCGGGGGCCTACAATGAGCAGTTCTTC; cdr3_aa: CASSLGQAGAYNEQFF
d_call: .; j_call: TRBJ2-5; v_call: TRBV14; cdr3_nt: TGTGCCAGCAGCCCTCTAAGTGGGGCGGTAGGGACCCAGTACTTC; cdr3_aa: CASSPLSGAVGTQYF
d_call: TRBD1; j_call: TRBJ1-2; v_call: TRBV29-1; cdr3_nt: TGCAGCGTTAACCCGGGACAGGGCTATGGCTACACCTTC; cdr3_aa: CSVNPGQGYGYTF
d_call: .; j_call: TRBJ1-1; v_call: TRBV30; cdr3_nt: TGTGCCTGGAGTCCTGTAGGAGAGCGGCGAACGGCTGAAGCTTTCTTT; cdr3_aa: CAWSPVGERRTAEAFF
d_call: .; j_call: TRBJ2-7; v_call: TRBV4-1; cdr3_nt: TGCGCCAGCAGCGACAACTACGAGCAGTACTTC; cdr3_aa: CASSDNYEQYF
d_call: .; j_call: TRBJ1-2; v_call: TRBV5-1; cdr3_nt: TGCGCCAGCAGCTTGGGGGCAGGCTATGGCTACACCTTC; cdr3_aa: CASSLGAGYGYTF
d_call: .; j_call: TRBJ2-3; v_call: TRBV7-2; cdr3_nt: TGTGCCAGCAGCTTATACAGGCTGACAGATACGCAGTATTTT; cdr3_aa: CASSLYRLTDTQYF